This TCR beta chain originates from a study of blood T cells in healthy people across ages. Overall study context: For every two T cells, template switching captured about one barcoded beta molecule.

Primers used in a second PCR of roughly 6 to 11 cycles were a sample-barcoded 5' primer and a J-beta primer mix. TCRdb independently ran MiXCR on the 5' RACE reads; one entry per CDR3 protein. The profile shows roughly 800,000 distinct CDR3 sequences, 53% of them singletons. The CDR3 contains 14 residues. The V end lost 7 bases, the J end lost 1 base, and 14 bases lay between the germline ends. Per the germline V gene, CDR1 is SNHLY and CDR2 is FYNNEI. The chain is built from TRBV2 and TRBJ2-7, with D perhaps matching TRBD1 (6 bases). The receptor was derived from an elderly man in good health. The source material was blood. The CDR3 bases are TGTGCCAGCAAAGGGACACGCGCATCCTACGAGCAGTACTTC. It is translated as CASKGTRASYEQYF.